The 30 T cell receptor beta chains below come from one sample, sequenced in a study of post-analysis software for immune sequencing data. Every TCR beta cDNA library bore unique molecular identifiers. TCRdb independently ran MiXCR on the PCR reads; one entry per CDR3 protein. The table includes about 770,000 distinct CDR3 sequences, around 46% detected once. Study-wide points: With TRBV5-6, TRBV5-1 and TRBV20-1 included, about five TRBV segments were more frequent in patients than in controls.

For these receptors, no antigen is known. The sample was blood. These TCRs come from a girl aged 5-17 years with multiple sclerosis.

The chain joins TRBV6-5 to TRBJ1-1; no firm D call. Trimming took 0 bases from V and 5 from J, leaving 7 bases between them. The germline CDR1 and CDR2 sequences are MNHEY and SVGAGI. The CDR3 consists of 13 residues. The CDR3, as DNA: TGTGCCAGCAGTTACTCGGGTCAGACTGAAGCTTTCTTT. Residues: CASSYSGQTEAFF.

The chain recombines TRBV27 with TRBJ2-1; TRBD1 matches at 10 bases. Germline CDR1 is MNHEY and CDR2 is SMNVEV (reference sequence). Trimming cost V 1 base and J 6 bases; bases outside gene matches: 3. CDR3 length: 15 amino acids. Written as DNA, the CDR3 is TGTGCCAGCAGTTTATTGGGACAGGGGAGCAATGAGCAGTTCTTC. It translates to CASSLLGQGSNEQFF.

Concerning this clonotype itself: Germline and junction disagree at one end, which may indicate a read error. The V call is TRBV7-7, the J call TRBJ2-1; 10 bases are a match to TRBD2. The CDR3 length is 17 residues. Germline V gene data show CDR1 as SSHAT and CDR2 as FNYEAQ (reference sequence). CDR3 sequence: CASSLVAGGSHGNEQFF. DNA for the CDR3: TGTGCTAGCAGCTTAGTAGCGGGAGGTTCTCACGGGAATGAGCAGTTCTTC.

This clonotype was observed many times. This sequence joins TRBV28 and TRBJ2-4; 8 bases are shared with TRBD1. With V trimmed by 2 bases and J by 9 bases, 0 bases remained unmatched. This CDR3 is built from 12 residues. The germline gives CDR1 MDHEN, CDR2 SYDVKM. CDR3 DNA: TGTGCCAGCAGTTTAGGACAGGGCATTCAGTACTTC. It encodes CASSLGQGIQYF.

About this clonotype itself: One end of the junction varies from germline; a read error may be responsible. The chain combines TRBV20-1 with TRBJ2-5; 10 nucleotides align to TRBD2. This CDR3 has 21 amino acids. Germline V CDR1 and CDR2: DFQATT, SNEGSKA (reference sequence). The CDR3 region has the DNA TGCAGTGCAAGAGGGCCTTGGGGGAGGGGGCGTGGGAGCGGGAGGGAAGAGACCCAGTACTTC. As protein: CSARGPWGRGRGSGREETQYF.

The J gene is TRBJ2-7, the V gene TRBV5-6, with 10 positions matching TRBD2. This CDR3 is built from 15 residues. With V trimmed by 1 base and J by 4 bases, 5 bases remained unmatched. Germline-derived CDR1 and CDR2 are SGHDT and YYEEEE. CDR3 sequence (DNA): TGTGCCAGCAGCTTGATCCGAGCGGGAGGGTACGAGCAGTACTTC. It translates to CASSLIRAGGYEQYF.

This clonotype was picked up many times. The V gene is TRBV5-1, the J gene TRBJ2-5; TRBD2 matches at 8 bases. Germline assignment: CDR1 SGHRS and CDR2 YFSETQ. The V segment lost 2 bases and the J segment 11 bases; nucleotides outside the gene matches: 8. This CDR3 has 13 residues. CDR3 in amino acids: CASSFGTSGEQYF. DNA of the CDR3: TGCGCCAGCAGCTTTGGGACTAGTGGGGAGCAGTACTTC.

The rearrangement joins TRBV29-1 to TRBJ2-6; D perhaps matches TRBD2 (6 bases). This CDR3 is 16 amino acids long. Germline V gene sequence: CDR1 SQVTM, CDR2 ANQGSEA. V lost 4 bases, J lost 2 bases, and 15 bases lay in between. CDR3 in DNA: TGCAGCGTTGGTGCCACAGGAGGGCCTGGGGCCAACGTCCTGACTTTC. Its protein is CSVGATGGPGANVLTF.

The chain couples TRBV7-2 to TRBJ2-1, with a possible D match to TRBD1 (6 bases). The length of the CDR3 is 15 residues. V lost 1 base and J lost 5, with 12 bases in between. Germline V gene lookup returns CDR1 SGHTA and CDR2 FQGNSA. The CDR3 region has the DNA TGTGCCAGCAGCTTAGTCCAGGGGCCTGACAATGAGCAGTTCTTC. It translates to CASSLVQGPDNEQFF.

The rearrangement uses TRBV6-1 and TRBJ2-7; D gene ambiguous. Trimming stripped 5 bases from V and 3 bases from J, with 11 bases between. The CDR3 runs to 13 residues. Per germline, CDR1 MNHNS and CDR2 SASEGT. The CDR3 reads CASSPTPDYEQYF. CDR3 nucleotides: TGTGCCAGCAGTCCCACGCCGGACTACGAGCAGTACTTC.

This clonotype was seen more than once but under ten times. The rearrangement joins TRBV10-3 to TRBJ2-1; TRBD1 might be the D (6 bases). The CDR3 length is 15 residues. Germline assignment: CDR1 ENHRY and CDR2 SYGVKD. V lost 10 bases to trimming and J lost 7 bases, with 23 bases between them. The DNA of the CDR3 is TGTGCCACCGAAGGAACAGGGCTAAACCGGAATGAGCAGTTCTTC. It is translated as CATEGTGLNRNEQFF.

The chain joins TRBV6-5 to TRBJ2-7; 9 nucleotides align to TRBD1. CDR3 size: 14 residues. The germline V gene has CDR1 MNHEY and CDR2 SVGAGI. The V gene end was trimmed by 8 bases and the J gene end by 4 bases; junction bases not matched to a gene: 9. CDR3 coding DNA: TGTGCCAGCTCCCGGACAGGGGACACATACGAGCAGTACTTC. Amino acid sequence: CASSRTGDTYEQYF.

The chain recombines TRBV7-3 with TRBJ2-4; 10 positions agree with TRBD1. The DNA end is a closer match to TRBJ2-5, so the J assignment may be wrong. Germline-derived CDR1 and CDR2 are SGHTA and FQGTGA. The CDR3 contains 15 residues. Written as DNA, the CDR3 is TGTGCCAGCAGCTTAACAGGGACAGGGGTGGAGACCCAGTACTTC. It specifies CASSLTGTGVETQYF.

Ten or more counts support this clonotype. Mismatch with germline at one junction end may stem from a read error. The V and J genes are TRBV5-1 and TRBJ2-3, with TRBD2 identical over 9 bases. Germline CDR1 is SGHRS and CDR2 is YFSETQ. The CDR3 is made up of 15 amino acids. CDR3 region: CASSLAGVSTDTQYF. Written as DNA, the CDR3 is TGTGCCAGCAGCTTAGCGGGGGTCAGCACAGATACGCAGTATTTT.

The gene calls are TRBV18 and TRBJ2-7, with D hard to call. Germline assignment: CDR1 KGHSH and CDR2 LQKENI. V was cut by 3 bases and J by 3 bases, with 9 bases left in between. The CDR3 is 13 amino acids. The CDR3 DNA reads TGTGCCAGCTCACCCAGAGACGGCTACGAGCAGTACTTC. This translates into CASSPRDGYEQYF.

The rearrangement uses TRBV29-1 and TRBJ2-7, with TRBD1 matching 12 bases. Germline CDR1 and CDR2: SQVTM and ANQGSEA. The CDR3 is 15 residues long. The V segment lost 3 bases and the J segment 2 bases; nucleotides outside the gene matches: 5. CDR3 DNA sequence: TGCAGCGTTGACTCGGGACAGGGGGCCCCCTACGAGCAGTACTTC. This encodes CSVDSGQGAPYEQYF.

V gene TRBV29-1 combines with J gene TRBJ2-7; 9 bases map to TRBD1. The CDR3 length is 14 residues. J gave up 6 bases and V 2 bases, and 8 bases lay outside the gene matches. The germline V gene encodes CDR1 SQVTM and CDR2 ANQGSEA. CDR3 DNA: TGCAGCGTTGAAAAGGGACAGGGAGGTAGCGAGCAGTACTTC. This sequence encodes CSVEKGQGGSEQYF.

The chain combines TRBV20-1 with TRBJ2-3, with D unresolved. Germline V gene sequence: CDR1 DFQATT, CDR2 SNEGSKA (reference sequence). The V and J ends lost 5 bases and 1 base respectively, with 7 bases between them. CDR3 length: 12 amino acids. CDR3 amino acids: CSAPLGTDTQYF. CDR3 nucleotide sequence: TGCAGTGCTCCCCTAGGCACAGATACGCAGTATTTT.

The chain has TRBV20-1 and TRBJ2-7; no clear D gene. The CDR3 covers 13 residues. Germline V gene data show CDR1 as DFQATT and CDR2 as SNEGSKA (reference sequence). V was shortened by 6 bases and J by 0 bases, with 12 bases between the two germline ends. In nucleotides, the CDR3 is TGCAGTGCCATGTCTGAAAGCTCCTACGAGCAGTACTTC. Protein product: CSAMSESSYEQYF.

The chain uses TRBV15 and TRBJ1-1, with 8 positions matching TRBD1. This CDR3 spans 18 amino acids. J gave up 4 bases and V 0 bases, and 13 bases lay outside the gene matches. Germline CDR1 reads LNHNV; CDR2 reads YYDKDF (reference sequence). For the CDR3, the DNA is TGTGCCACCAGCAGAGATCGGGGGCAGGGGGCGAGTAGCACTGAAGCTTTCTTT. Translation: CATSRDRGQGASSTEAFF.

The V gene is TRBV27, the J gene TRBJ2-7; 7 nucleotides agree with TRBD2. Unmatched junction bases numbered 13, after V lost 4 bases and J lost 4 bases. This CDR3 is built from 16 residues. Germline V gene data show CDR1 as MNHEY and CDR2 as SMNVEV (reference sequence). CDR3 nucleotides: TGTGCCAGCAGTTCCGCGGAGGAATGGGGAGGGTACGAGCAGTACTTC. It codes for CASSSAEEWGGYEQYF.

The chain couples TRBV9 to TRBJ2-7; 12 bases agree with TRBD1. CDR1 is SGDLS and CDR2 is YYNGEE in the germline V gene. The CDR3 spans 16 residues. V dropped 0 bases and J dropped 2; count of bases not matched to a gene: 3. CDR3 amino acids: CASSVAGTGGPYEQYF. In nucleotides, the CDR3 is TGTGCCAGCAGCGTAGCCGGGACAGGGGGCCCCTACGAGCAGTACTTC.

This CDR3 is CSARDQGAPGNEQFF. CDR3 bases: TGCAGTGCTAGAGATCAGGGGGCGCCGGGGAATGAGCAGTTCTTC. This chain uses TRBV20-1 with TRBJ2-1; 8 nucleotides line up with TRBD1. This CDR3 is built from 15 residues. Germline trimming cut 0 bases from V and 7 bases from J; bases unmatched to any gene: 8. The V gene's germline CDR1 is DFQATT and CDR2 SNEGSKA (reference sequence).

There are a few counts of this clonotype. This chain joins TRBV7-9 and TRBJ2-1; 9 bases match TRBD2. V gave up 2 bases and J gave up 2 bases; unmatched junction bases: 10. The germline gives CDR1 SEHNR, CDR2 FQNEAQ (reference sequence). This CDR3 is 18 amino acids long. CDR3 nucleotides: TGTGCCAGCAGCTTACCCCAGATAGCGGGAGTCCCCTACAATGAGCAGTTCTTC. Translating it yields CASSLPQIAGVPYNEQFF.

This chain uses TRBV29-1 with TRBJ2-7, with 7 bases identical to TRBD2. V was pared by 6 bases and J by 10 bases, with 9 bases of the junction left unmatched. Germline CDR1 SQVTM, CDR2 ANQGSEA. CDR3 length: 11 amino acids. In nucleotides, the CDR3 is TGCAGCGTAGCGGGATCCGAGGCCCAGTACTTC. Translated, it gives CSVAGSEAQYF.

J is TRBJ2-3 and V is TRBV12-3 or TRBV12-4, with TRBD2 identical over 8 bases. J gave up 4 bases and V 6 bases, and 6 bases lay outside the gene matches. The CDR3 runs to 14 residues. CDR3 sequence reads: CASRRAGVPDTQYF. In DNA form, the CDR3 reads TGTGCCAGCAGAAGAGCGGGAGTGCCAGATACGCAGTATTTT.

The gene calls are TRBV7-8 and TRBJ2-1, with D possibly matching TRBD2 (6 bases). Deletions cut 5 bases from V and 12 bases from J, with 23 bases between. CDR1 is SGHVS, CDR2 FQNEAQ, per germline. The CDR3 has 15 amino acids. CDR3 nucleotide sequence: TGTGCCAGCAGCCCTTTCCAGCCGGGAGCGACGGGGCAGTTCTTC. Translating it yields CASSPFQPGATGQFF.

This clonotype was seen only a few times. The chain employs TRBV29-1 and TRBJ2-5, with D perhaps TRBD1 (6 bases). The germline V and J ends were trimmed by 0 bases and 5 bases, with 7 bases remaining between them. Germline values: CDR1 SQVTM, CDR2 ANQGSEA. The CDR3 consists of 12 residues. The CDR3 sequence: CSVEERGETQYF. CDR3 DNA: TGCAGCGTTGAAGAGAGGGGGGAGACCCAGTACTTC.

The chain links TRBV28 to TRBJ1-1; 9 nucleotides align to TRBD1. This CDR3 has 15 residues. Germline CDR1 MDHEN, CDR2 SYDVKM. V shed 4 bases and J 8 bases; nucleotides not matched to a gene: 11. CDR3 loop: CASSSPQGANREAFF. The CDR3 coding sequence is TGTGCCAGCAGTTCCCCACAGGGGGCGAATAGAGAAGCTTTCTTT.

The J gene is TRBJ2-4, the V gene TRBV3-1, with TRBD2 matching 11 bases. Germline CDR1 and CDR2: LGHDT and YNNKEL (reference sequence). V was clipped by 1 base and J by 5 bases; unmatched bases: 4. The CDR3 contains 16 residues. CDR3 in DNA: TGTGCCAGCAGCCAAGTAGCGGGAGGGCCTGAAAACATTCAGTACTTC. It translates to CASSQVAGGPENIQYF.